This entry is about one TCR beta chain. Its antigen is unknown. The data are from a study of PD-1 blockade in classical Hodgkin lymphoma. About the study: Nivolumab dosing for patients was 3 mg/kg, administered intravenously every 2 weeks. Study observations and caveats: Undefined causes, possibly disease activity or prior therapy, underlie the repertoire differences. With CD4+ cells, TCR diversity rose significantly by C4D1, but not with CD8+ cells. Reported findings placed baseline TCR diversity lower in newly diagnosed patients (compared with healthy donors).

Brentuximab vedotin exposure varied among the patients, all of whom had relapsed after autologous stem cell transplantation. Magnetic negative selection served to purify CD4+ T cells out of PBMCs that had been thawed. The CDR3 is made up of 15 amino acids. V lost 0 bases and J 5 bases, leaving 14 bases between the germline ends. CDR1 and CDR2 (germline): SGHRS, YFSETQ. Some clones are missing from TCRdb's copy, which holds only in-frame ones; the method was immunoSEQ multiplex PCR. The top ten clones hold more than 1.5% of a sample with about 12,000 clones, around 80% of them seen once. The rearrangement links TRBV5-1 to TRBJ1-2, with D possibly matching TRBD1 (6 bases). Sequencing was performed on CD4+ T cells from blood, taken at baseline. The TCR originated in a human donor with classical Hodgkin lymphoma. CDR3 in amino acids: CASSLGAGVLYGYTF. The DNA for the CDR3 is TGCGCCAGCAGCTTGGGGGCAGGGGTTTTATATGGCTACACCTTC. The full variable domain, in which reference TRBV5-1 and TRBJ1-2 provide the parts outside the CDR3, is KAGVTQTPRYLIKTRGQQVTLSCSPISGHRSVSWYQQTPGQGLQFLFEYFSETQRNKGNFPGRFSGRQFSNSRSEMNVSTLELGDSALYLCASSLGAGVLYGYTFGSGTRLTVV.